This is a list of T cell receptor beta chains from one sample in a study of Ad26.COV2.S vaccination and SARS-CoV-2 variants. Produced via immunoSEQ multiplex PCR; TCRdb's table is partial and in-frame only. The sample carries 300,000 to 500,000 clones, approximately 90% recorded once. Material: peripheral blood, obtained in a trial of Ad26.COV2.S vaccine versus placebo. These receptors were collected from a person aged 18-60 years who received the Ad26.COV2.S COVID-19 vaccine or a placebo. CDR3s include the opening cysteine and the closing phenylalanine or tryptophan. Each record gives: V gene, D gene, clone size, J gene, CDR3 protein, CDR3 DNA. The D gene is left open where the match is weak. Part of the rows lack a size; the others show once, few, many or a class for expanded clones.

TRBV6-5	.	.	TRBJ1-1	CASSYDLREAFF	TGTGCCAGCAGTTACGATCTCCGGGAAGCTTTCTTT
TRBV5-6	.	.	TRBJ2-2	CASSLRQGSTGELFF	TGTGCCAGCAGCTTGCGGCAGGGGAGTACCGGGGAGCTGTTTTTT
TRBV19	.	.	TRBJ1-4	CASSPRYGEQYEKLFF	TGTGCCAGTAGTCCACGTTATGGGGAACAATATGAAAAACTGTTTTTT
TRBV3-1/TRBV3-2	.	.	TRBJ2-2	CASSQGGAGSYTGELFF	TGTGCCAGCAGCCAAGGTGGGGCAGGAAGCTACACCGGGGAGCTGTTTTTT
TRBV7-9	.	.	TRBJ1-2	CASSLDPAAWGGYTF	TGTGCCAGCAGCTTAGACCCAGCTGCTTGGGGTGGCTACACCTTC
TRBV19	TRBD1	once	TRBJ1-5	CASRDRQGWNSNQPQHF	TGTGCCAGTAGGGATCGACAGGGGTGGAATAGCAATCAGCCCCAGCATTTT
TRBV19	.	.	TRBJ1-1	CASSRGRNTEAFF	TGTGCCAGTAGTAGGGGACGAAACACTGAAGCTTTCTTT
TRBV20-1	.	.	TRBJ1-1	CSARQNTEAFF	TGCAGTGCTCGACAGAACACTGAAGCTTTCTTT
TRBV3-1/TRBV3-2	.	.	TRBJ2-3	CASSSTPGFRVYTQYF	TGTGCCAGCAGCAGTACTCCGGGCTTTCGAGTTTATACGCAGTATTTT
TRBV5-8	.	.	TRBJ2-1	CASSLPLVGFSYNEQFF	TGTGCCAGCAGCTTGCCACTTGTTGGCTTCTCCTACAATGAGCAGTTCTTC
TRBV3-1/TRBV3-2	.	.	TRBJ1-2	CASSQPSIGFYGYTF	TGTGCCAGCAGCCAACCTAGTATCGGGTTCTATGGCTACACCTTC
TRBV24-1	TRBD1	.	TRBJ1-2	CATSDTGTDHGYTF	TGTGCCACCAGTGACACCGGGACAGATCATGGCTACACCTTC
TRBV28	.	.	TRBJ1-5	CASSPVIRSNQPQHF	TGTGCCAGCAGCCCCGTCATTCGTAGCAATCAGCCCCAGCATTTT
TRBV7-6	.	.	TRBJ1-1	CASSPDGSGTEAFF	TGTGCCAGCAGCCCAGACGGATCAGGGACTGAAGCTTTCTTT
TRBV5-4	.	.	TRBJ1-2	CASSLSPTPWDGYTF	TGTGCCAGCAGCTTGTCGCCGACCCCCTGGGATGGCTACACCTTC
TRBV10-3	TRBD1	.	TRBJ2-2	CAITSQGVNTGELFF	TGTGCCATCACGAGCCAGGGGGTTAACACCGGGGAGCTGTTTTTT
TRBV10-3	TRBD1	.	TRBJ1-5	CAISESPTGGQPQHF	TGTGCCATCAGTGAGTCCCCGACAGGGGGTCAGCCCCAGCATTTT
TRBV18	.	.	TRBJ1-6	CASSPTTPSSYNSPLHF	TGTGCCAGCTCACCGACAACCCCGAGCTCCTATAATTCACCCCTCCACTTT
TRBV11-2	.	once	TRBJ1-4	CATRQLGNEKLFF	TGTGCCACCAGACAGCTGGGGAATGAAAAACTGTTTTTT
TRBV19	TRBD1	.	TRBJ1-5	CASSMGQGPPHSNQPQHF	TGTGCCAGTAGCATGGGACAGGGGCCACCGCATAGCAATCAGCCCCAGCATTTT
TRBV4-1	.	few	TRBJ2-7	CASSQEEGTRLGYEQYF	TGCGCCAGCAGCCAAGAAGAGGGGACACGCCTAGGGTACGAGCAGTACTTC
TRBV4-1	.	.	TRBJ1-1	CASSLVGSNTEAFF	TGCGCCAGCAGCCTCGTGGGGTCGAACACTGAAGCTTTCTTT
TRBV19	TRBD1	.	TRBJ1-1	CASSITGGAAEAFF	TGTGCCAGTAGTATTACAGGGGGCGCGGCTGAAGCTTTCTTT
TRBV19	TRBD1	.	TRBJ1-1	CASSIGRGLGGLNTEAFF	TGTGCCAGTAGTATTGGCAGGGGGCTTGGGGGGCTGAACACTGAAGCTTTCTTT
TRBV15	TRBD1	.	TRBJ1-6	CATSRDQQGANNSPLHF	TGTGCCACCAGCAGAGATCAGCAGGGGGCAAATAATTCACCCCTCCACTTT
TRBV19	.	.	TRBJ1-2	CASRSIPGPRYGYTF	TGTGCCAGTAGATCAATACCGGGACCGCGGTATGGCTACACCTTC
TRBV25-1	TRBD1	.	TRBJ1-6	CASTPAWDRDSPLHF	TGTGCCAGCACCCCCGCGTGGGACAGGGATTCACCCCTCCACTTT
TRBV15	TRBD1	.	TRBJ1-1	CATSRDLSRVGTGRLKTEAFF	TGTGCCACCAGCAGAGATCTGAGTAGGGTCGGGACAGGGAGATTAAAAACTGAAGCTTTCTTT
TRBV4-2	.	few	TRBJ1-6	CASSPGGISSYNSPLHF	TGTGCCAGCAGCCCCGGGGGTATTAGCTCCTATAATTCACCCCTCCACTTT
TRBV3-1/TRBV3-2	.	.	TRBJ2-3	CASRAKGNGTQYF	TGTGCCAGCAGAGCTAAGGGGAATGGTACGCAGTATTTT
TRBV7-8	.	.	TRBJ1-4	CASSFLGANEKLFF	TGTGCCAGCAGCTTTTTGGGTGCTAATGAAAAACTGTTTTTT
TRBV18	.	.	TRBJ2-1	CASSPTGTSVRNEQFF	TGTGCCAGCTCACCAACTGGGACTTCAGTTCGGAATGAGCAGTTCTTC
TRBV7-9	TRBD1	.	TRBJ1-4	CASSGTGGEKLFF	TGTGCCAGCAGCGGAACAGGGGGTGAAAAACTGTTTTTT
TRBV19	TRBD2	.	TRBJ2-1	CASSDAPGLKDNEQFF	TGTGCCAGTAGCGATGCTCCGGGACTAAAGGACAATGAGCAGTTCTTC
TRBV7-2	TRBD1	.	TRBJ2-5	CASSLGTGEETQYF	TGTGCCAGCAGCTTAGGGACAGGGGAAGAGACCCAGTACTTC
TRBV6-2/TRBV6-3	TRBD1	once	TRBJ1-1	CASSYAGGAVNTEAFF	TGTGCCAGCAGTTACGCAGGGGGCGCGGTGAACACTGAAGCTTTCTTT
TRBV7-9	.	.	TRBJ2-1	CASSKERPLYNEQFF	TGTGCCAGCTCCAAGGAACGGCCTCTATACAATGAGCAGTTCTTC
TRBV11-2	TRBD2	.	TRBJ2-5	CASSSLAGGIQETQYF	TGTGCCAGCAGCTCCTTAGCGGGGGGGATCCAAGAGACCCAGTACTTC
TRBV6-1	.	.	TRBJ1-4	CASSENVPVERVDEKLFF	TGTGCCAGCAGTGAAAACGTCCCCGTTGAACGTGTTGATGAAAAACTGTTTTTT
TRBV2	.	.	TRBJ1-4	CASRDRGVEKLFF	TGTGCCAGCAGAGACAGAGGGGTGGAAAAACTGTTTTTT
TRBV5-1	TRBD1	.	TRBJ2-5	CASSLGQGPPKETQYF	TGCGCCAGCAGCTTAGGACAGGGGCCCCCCAAAGAGACCCAGTACTTC
TRBV3-1/TRBV3-2	TRBD1	.	TRBJ1-2	CASSHGQAVLYGYTF	TGTGCCAGCAGCCATGGACAGGCGGTCCTTTATGGCTACACCTTC
TRBV29-1	.	.	TRBJ1-2	CSVSAAYGYTF	TGCAGCGTATCGGCCGCCTATGGCTACACCTTC
TRBV11-2	.	.	TRBJ2-7	CASSSIARDLDPEQYF	TGTGCCAGCAGCTCGATAGCCAGGGATTTGGACCCCGAGCAGTACTTC
TRBV7-2	.	.	TRBJ2-3	CASSLEGGLYF	TGTGCCAGCAGCTTGGAGGGGGGTCTGTATTTT
TRBV5-8	.	.	TRBJ2-5	CASSRTGPIQETQYF	TGTGCCAGCAGCCGCACGGGCCCCATACAAGAGACCCAGTACTTC
TRBV5-1	.	.	TRBJ2-7	CASSLGLPGAYEQYF	TGCGCCAGCAGCTTGGGTCTTCCGGGGGCCTACGAGCAGTACTTC
TRBV5-1	.	.	TRBJ2-5	CASSLGETRPETQYF	TGCGCCAGCAGCTTGGGGGAGACTAGACCAGAGACCCAGTACTTC
TRBV2	TRBD1	.	TRBJ1-1	CASRGTGGVNTEAFF	TGTGCCAGCAGAGGGACAGGGGGTGTGAACACTGAAGCTTTCTTT
TRBV5-1	.	.	TRBJ1-3	CASSLGSTSGNTIYF	TGCGCCAGCAGCTTGGGGTCGACCTCTGGAAACACCATATATTTT